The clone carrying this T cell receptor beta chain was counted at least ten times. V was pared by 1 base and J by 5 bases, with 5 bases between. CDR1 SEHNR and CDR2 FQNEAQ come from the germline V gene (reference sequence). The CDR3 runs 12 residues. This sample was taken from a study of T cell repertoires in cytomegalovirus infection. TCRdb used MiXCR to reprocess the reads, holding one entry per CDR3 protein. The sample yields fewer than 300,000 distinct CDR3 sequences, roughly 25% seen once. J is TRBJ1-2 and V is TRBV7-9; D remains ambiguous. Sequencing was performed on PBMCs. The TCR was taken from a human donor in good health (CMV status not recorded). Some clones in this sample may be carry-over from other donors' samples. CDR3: CASSLEEYGYTF. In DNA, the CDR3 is TGTGCCAGCAGCTTAGAGGAGTATGGCTACACCTTC.